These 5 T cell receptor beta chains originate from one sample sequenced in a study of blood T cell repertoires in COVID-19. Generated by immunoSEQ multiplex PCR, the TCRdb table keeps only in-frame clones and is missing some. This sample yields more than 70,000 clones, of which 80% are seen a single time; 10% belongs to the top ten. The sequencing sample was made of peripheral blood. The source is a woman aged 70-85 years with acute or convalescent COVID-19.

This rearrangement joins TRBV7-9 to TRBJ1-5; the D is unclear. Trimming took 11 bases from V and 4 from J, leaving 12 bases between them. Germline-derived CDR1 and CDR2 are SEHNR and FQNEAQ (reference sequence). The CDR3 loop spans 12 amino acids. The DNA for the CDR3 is TGTGCCTACAAACGGGTTAATCAGCCCCAGCATTTT. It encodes CAYKRVNQPQHF.

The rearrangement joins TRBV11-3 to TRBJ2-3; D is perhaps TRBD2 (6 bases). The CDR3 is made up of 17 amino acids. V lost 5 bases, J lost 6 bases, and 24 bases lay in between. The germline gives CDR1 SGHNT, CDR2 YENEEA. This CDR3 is CASSGGFRGDGSDTQYF. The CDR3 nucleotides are TGTGCCAGCAGCGGGGGATTCCGCGGGGATGGCAGTGATACGCAGTATTTT.

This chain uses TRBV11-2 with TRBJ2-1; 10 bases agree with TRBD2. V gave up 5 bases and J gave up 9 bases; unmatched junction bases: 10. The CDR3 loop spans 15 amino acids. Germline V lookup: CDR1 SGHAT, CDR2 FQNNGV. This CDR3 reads CASSPASGSLSEQFF. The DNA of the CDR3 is TGTGCCAGCAGCCCGGCTAGCGGGAGTTTAAGTGAGCAGTTCTTC.

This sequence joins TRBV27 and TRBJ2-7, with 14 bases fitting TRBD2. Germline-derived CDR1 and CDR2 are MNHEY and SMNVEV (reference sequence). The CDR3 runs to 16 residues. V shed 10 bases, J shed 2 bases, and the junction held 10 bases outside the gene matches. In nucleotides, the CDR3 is TGTGCCACCGTAACCCCGGGACTAGCGGGGGCCTACGAGCAGTACTTC. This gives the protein CATVTPGLAGAYEQYF.

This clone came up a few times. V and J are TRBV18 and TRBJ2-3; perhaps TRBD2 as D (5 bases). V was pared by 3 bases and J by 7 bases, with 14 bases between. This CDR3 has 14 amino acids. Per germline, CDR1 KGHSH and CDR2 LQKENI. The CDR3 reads CASSPSEVSNTQYF. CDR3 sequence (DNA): TGTGCCAGCTCACCGTCGGAGGTTTCTAATACGCAGTATTTT.